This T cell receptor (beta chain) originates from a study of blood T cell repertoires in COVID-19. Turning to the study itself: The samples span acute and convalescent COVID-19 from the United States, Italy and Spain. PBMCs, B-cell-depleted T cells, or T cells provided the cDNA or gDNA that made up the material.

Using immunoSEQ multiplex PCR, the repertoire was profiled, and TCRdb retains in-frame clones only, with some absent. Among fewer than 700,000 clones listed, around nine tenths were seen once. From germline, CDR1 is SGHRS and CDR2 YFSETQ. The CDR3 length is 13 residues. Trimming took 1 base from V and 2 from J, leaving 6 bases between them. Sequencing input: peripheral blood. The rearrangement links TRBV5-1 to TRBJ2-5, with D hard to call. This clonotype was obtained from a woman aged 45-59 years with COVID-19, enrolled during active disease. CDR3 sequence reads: CASSLTDQETQYF. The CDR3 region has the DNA TGCGCCAGCAGCTTGACAGATCAAGAGACCCAGTACTTC.